This T cell receptor beta chain was identified in a study of T cell repertoires in cytomegalovirus infection. Findings of the study overall: Frequencies of public TCR beta families were cumulated, and this identified carriers of CMV plus the relevant HLA.

Via MiXCR, TCRdb re-called the reads, giving one row per CDR3 protein. The sample holds more than 85,000 distinct CDR3 sequences, about 30% seen once. The table lists this clonotype with a few counts. What it binds is not known. There are 16 residues in the CDR3. V was trimmed by 0 bases and J by 1 base, leaving 12 bases between them. Germline CDR1 LGHNA, CDR2 YNFKEQ. The rearrangement joins TRBV4-2 to TRBJ1-1; possibly TRBD1 for D (5 bases). The source is a human donor in good health (CMV status not recorded). Some clones in this sample may be carry-over from other donors' samples. The material sequenced was CD8+ T cells from cultured PBMCs, taken from culture after CMV antigen stimulation. CDR3 bases: TGTGCCAGCAGCCAAGATCAACAGGCTGGGAACACTGAAGCTTTCTTT. It translates to CASSQDQQAGNTEAFF.